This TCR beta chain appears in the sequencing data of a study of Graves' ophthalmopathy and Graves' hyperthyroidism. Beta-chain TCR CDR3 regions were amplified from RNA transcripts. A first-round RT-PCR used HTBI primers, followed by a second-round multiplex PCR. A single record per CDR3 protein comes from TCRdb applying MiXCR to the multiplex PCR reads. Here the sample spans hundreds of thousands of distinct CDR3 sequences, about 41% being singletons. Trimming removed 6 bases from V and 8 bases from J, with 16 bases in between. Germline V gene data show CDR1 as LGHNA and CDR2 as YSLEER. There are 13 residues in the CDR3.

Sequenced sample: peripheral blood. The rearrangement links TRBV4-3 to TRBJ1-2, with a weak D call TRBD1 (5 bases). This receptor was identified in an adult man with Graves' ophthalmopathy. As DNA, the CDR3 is TGCGCCAGCAGTCCCGCCCAAGGGGAAGGCTACACCTTC. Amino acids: CASSPAQGEGYTF.